The present T cell receptor (beta chain) was sequenced within a study of OX40 agonist ivuxolimab in advanced cancers. Between the trimmed V and J ends, which lost 2 bases and 6 bases, there was a span of 14 bases. CDR3 length: 14 amino acids. CDR1 and CDR2 from the germline V gene are SGHRS and YFSETQ. Some clones are missing from TCRdb's copy, which holds only in-frame ones; the method was immunoSEQ multiplex PCR. The profile shows 50,000 to 75,000 clones, roughly 90% of them singletons. The J gene is TRBJ1-2, the V gene TRBV5-1, with D perhaps TRBD1 (5 bases). The sample in question was CD4+ or CD8+ T cells sorted from blood, obtained in a trial of the OX40 agonist ivuxolimab. The TCR was taken from an adult with an advanced solid tumor such as melanoma, head and neck, liver or kidney cancer. The CDR3 region is CASSFAGVGDGYTF. For the CDR3, the DNA is TGCGCCAGCAGCTTCGCAGGTGTGGGGGATGGCTACACCTTC.